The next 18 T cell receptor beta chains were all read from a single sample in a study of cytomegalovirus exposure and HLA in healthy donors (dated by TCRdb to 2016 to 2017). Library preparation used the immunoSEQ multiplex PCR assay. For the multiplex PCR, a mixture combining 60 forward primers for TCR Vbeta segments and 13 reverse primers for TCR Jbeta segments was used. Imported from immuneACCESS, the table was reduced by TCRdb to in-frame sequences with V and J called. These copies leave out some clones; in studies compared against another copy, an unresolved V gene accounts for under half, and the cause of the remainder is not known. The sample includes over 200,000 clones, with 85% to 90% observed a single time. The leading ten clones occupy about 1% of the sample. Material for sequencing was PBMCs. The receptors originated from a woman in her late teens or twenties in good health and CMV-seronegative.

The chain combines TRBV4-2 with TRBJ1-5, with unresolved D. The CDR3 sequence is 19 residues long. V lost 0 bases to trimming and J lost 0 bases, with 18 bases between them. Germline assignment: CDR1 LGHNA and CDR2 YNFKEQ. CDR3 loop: CASSQDQAASIYSNQPQHF. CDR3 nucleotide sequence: TGTGCCAGCAGCCAAGACCAGGCTGCGTCGATCTATAGCAATCAGCCCCAGCATTTT.

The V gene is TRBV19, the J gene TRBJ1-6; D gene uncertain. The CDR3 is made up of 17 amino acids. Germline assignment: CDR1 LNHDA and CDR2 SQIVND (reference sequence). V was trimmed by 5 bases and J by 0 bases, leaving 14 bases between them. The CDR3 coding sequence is TGTGCCAGTAGTCCCGCGGAAGAGAGCTCCTATAATTCACCCCTCCACTTT. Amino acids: CASSPAEESSYNSPLHF.

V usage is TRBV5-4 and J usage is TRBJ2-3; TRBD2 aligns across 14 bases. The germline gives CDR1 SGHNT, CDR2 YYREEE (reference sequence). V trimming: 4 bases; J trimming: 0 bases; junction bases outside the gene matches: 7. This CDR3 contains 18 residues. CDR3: CASSTGLAGAFSTDTQYF. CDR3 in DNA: TGTGCCAGCAGCACGGGACTAGCGGGAGCCTTTAGCACAGATACGCAGTATTTT.

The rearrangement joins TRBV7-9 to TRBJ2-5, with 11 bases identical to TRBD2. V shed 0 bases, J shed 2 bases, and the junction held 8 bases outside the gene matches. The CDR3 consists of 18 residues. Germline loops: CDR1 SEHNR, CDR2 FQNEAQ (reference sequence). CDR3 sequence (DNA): TGTGCCAGCAGCTTAGCGCACGGACTAGCGGGCTCGCAAGAGACCCAGTACTTC. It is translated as CASSLAHGLAGSQETQYF. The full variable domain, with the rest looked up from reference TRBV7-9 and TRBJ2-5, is DTGVSQNPRHKITKRGQNVTFRCDPISEHNRLYWYRQTLGQGPEFLTYFQNEAQLEKSRLLSDRFSAERPKGSFSTLEIQRTEQGDSAMYLCASSLAHGLAGSQETQYFGPGTRLLVL.

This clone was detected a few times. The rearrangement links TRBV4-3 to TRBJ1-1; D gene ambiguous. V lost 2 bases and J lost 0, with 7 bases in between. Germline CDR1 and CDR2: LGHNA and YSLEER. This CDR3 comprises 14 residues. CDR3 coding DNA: TGCGCCAGCAGCCAACAGGTTATGAACACTGAAGCTTTCTTT. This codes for CASSQQVMNTEAFF.

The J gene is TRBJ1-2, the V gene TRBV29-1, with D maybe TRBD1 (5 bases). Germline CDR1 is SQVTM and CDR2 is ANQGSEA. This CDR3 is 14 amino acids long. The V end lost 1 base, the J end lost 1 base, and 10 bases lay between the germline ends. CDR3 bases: TGCAGCGTTGAAGGGACACCGTTTAACTATGGCTACACCTTC. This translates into CSVEGTPFNYGYTF.

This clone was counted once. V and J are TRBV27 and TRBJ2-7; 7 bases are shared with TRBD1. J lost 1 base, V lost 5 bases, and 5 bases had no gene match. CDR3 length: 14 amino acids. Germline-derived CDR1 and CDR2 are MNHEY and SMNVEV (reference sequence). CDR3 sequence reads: CASSTDRVSYEQYF. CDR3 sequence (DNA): TGTGCCAGCAGTACCGACAGGGTTTCCTACGAGCAGTACTTC.

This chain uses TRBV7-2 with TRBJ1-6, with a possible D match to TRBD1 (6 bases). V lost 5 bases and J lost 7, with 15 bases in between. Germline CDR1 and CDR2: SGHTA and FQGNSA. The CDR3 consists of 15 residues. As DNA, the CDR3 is TGTGCCAGCAGCCCCCTGACAGGAGAAAATTCACCCCTCCACTTT. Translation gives CASSPLTGENSPLHF.

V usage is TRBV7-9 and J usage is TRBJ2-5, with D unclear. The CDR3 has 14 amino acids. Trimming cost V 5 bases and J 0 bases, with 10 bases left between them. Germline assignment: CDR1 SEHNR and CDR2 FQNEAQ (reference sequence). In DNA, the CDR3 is TGTGCCAGCAGCCCCGCCCAGTACCAAGAGACCCAGTACTTC. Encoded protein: CASSPAQYQETQYF.

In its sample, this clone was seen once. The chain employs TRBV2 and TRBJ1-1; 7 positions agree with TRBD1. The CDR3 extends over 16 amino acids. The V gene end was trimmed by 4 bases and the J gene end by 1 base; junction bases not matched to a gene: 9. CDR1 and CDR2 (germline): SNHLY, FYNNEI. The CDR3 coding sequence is TGTGCCAGCAGTGTAACGTTAACAGGGGAGAACACTGAAGCTTTCTTT. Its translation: CASSVTLTGENTEAFF. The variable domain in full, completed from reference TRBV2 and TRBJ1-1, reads EPEVTQTPSHQVTQMGQEVILRCVPISNHLYFYWYRQILGQKVEFLVSFYNNEISEKSEIFDDQFSVERPDGSNFTLKIRSTKLEDSAMYFCASSVTLTGENTEAFFGQGTRLTVV.

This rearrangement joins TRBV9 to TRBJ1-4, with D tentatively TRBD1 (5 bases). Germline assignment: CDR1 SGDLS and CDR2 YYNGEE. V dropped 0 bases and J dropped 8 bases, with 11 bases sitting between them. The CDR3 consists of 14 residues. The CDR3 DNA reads TGTGCCAGCAGCGTAGGGCAGGGCAAGGAAAAACTGTTTTTT. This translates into CASSVGQGKEKLFF.

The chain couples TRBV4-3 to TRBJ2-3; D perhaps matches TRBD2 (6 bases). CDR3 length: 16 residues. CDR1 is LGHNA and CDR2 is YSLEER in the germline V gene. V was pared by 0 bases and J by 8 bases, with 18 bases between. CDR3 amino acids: CASSQDQGGISGTQYF. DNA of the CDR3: TGCGCCAGCAGCCAAGATCAGGGCGGGATAAGCGGTACGCAGTATTTT.

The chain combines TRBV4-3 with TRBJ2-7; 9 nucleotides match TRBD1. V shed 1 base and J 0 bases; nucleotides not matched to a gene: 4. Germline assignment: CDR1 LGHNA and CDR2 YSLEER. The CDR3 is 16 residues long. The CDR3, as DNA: TGCGCCAGCAGCCAAGGAGCGACAGGGGGCTCCTACGAGCAGTACTTC. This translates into CASSQGATGGSYEQYF.

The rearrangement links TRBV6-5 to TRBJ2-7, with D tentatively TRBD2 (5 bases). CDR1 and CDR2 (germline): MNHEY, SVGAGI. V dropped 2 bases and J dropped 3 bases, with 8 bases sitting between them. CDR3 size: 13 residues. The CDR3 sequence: CASSYTEGYEQYF. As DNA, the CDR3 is TGTGCCAGCAGTTACACAGAGGGCTACGAGCAGTACTTC.

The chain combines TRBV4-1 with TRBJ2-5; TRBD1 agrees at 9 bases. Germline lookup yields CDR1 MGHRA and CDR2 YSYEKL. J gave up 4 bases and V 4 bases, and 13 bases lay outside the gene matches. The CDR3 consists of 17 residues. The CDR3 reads CASSPERWDREGETQYF. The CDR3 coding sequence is TGCGCCAGCAGCCCCGAAAGGTGGGACAGGGAGGGAGAGACCCAGTACTTC.

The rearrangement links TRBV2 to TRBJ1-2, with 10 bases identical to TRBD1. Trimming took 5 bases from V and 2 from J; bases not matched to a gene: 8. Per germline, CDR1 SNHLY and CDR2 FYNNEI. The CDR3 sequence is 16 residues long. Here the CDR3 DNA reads TGTGCCAGCAGTAGCGCTAGGACAGGGGGGAACTATGGCTACACCTTC. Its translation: CASSSARTGGNYGYTF.

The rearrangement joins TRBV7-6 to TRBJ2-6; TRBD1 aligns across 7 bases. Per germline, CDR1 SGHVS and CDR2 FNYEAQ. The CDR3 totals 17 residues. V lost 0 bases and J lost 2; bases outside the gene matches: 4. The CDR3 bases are TGTGCCAGCAGCTTAGCGTCACAGGGGCCTGGGGCCAACGTCCTGACTTTC. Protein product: CASSLASQGPGANVLTF.

The CDR3: CASSLSLISGVGEQYF. For the CDR3, the DNA is TGTGCCAGCAGCTTGTCACTTATTTCCGGGGTTGGAGAGCAGTACTTC. The chain joins TRBV5-8 to TRBJ2-7; possibly TRBD2 for D (5 bases). Germline V gene data show CDR1 as SGHTS and CDR2 as YDEGEE. The CDR3 contains 16 residues. V dropped 1 base and J dropped 7 bases, with 21 bases sitting between them.